This TCR beta chain was found in a study of shared clonotypes between healthy human individuals. Trimming removed 7 bases from V and 0 bases from J; junction bases left unmatched: 9. This CDR3 has 16 amino acids. CDR1 is SQVTM and CDR2 is ANQGSEA in the germline V gene. Comments on this clone: Its target is not known.

Using immunoSEQ multiplex PCR, the repertoire was profiled, and TCRdb retains in-frame clones only, with some absent. The sample carries 1.5 million to 2.5 million clones, around 96% recorded once. Study results and limitations: Memory subsets generally showed smaller estimated richness than naive subsets did.

Naive CD8 cells, CD45RO-negative and positively selected for CCR7, excluded terminally differentiated effector memory CD45RA+ cells. Material for sequencing was naive CD8+ T cells sorted from blood. The chain carries TRBV29-1 and TRBJ2-2; 9 positions match TRBD2. This TCR was recovered from a young man in good health. The chain's CDR3 is CSAESTSGPNTGELFF. CDR3 sequence (DNA): TGCAGCGCCGAATCGACTAGCGGCCCGAACACCGGGGAGCTGTTTTTT.